Listed below are T cell receptor beta chains from one sample, sequenced in a study of CD8+ T cells in alopecia areata. TCRdb's table, derived via immunoSEQ multiplex PCR, lists solely in-frame clones and lacks some. The data show approximately 140,000 clones, with about 90% seen just once and less than 15% held by the top ten. The source material was CD8+ T cells sorted from blood, sampled at week 0. All receptors come from a human donor with alopecia areata. The CDR3 runs from the conserved cysteine through the conserved F or W. D genes are given only for firm matches. Only some rows state a clone size, as once, few, many or a class for expanded clones.

>TRBJ2-1|NA|TRBV27|TRBD2
TGTGCCAGCAGTTTCCCCAAAGGGGGTAGCGGGAGAGATGAGCAGTTCTTC
CASSFPKGGSGRDEQFF
>TRBJ1-1|NA|TRBV29-1|TRBD1
TGCAGCTTCTCGATGGGGACAGGGGGCACTGAAGCTTTCTTT
CSFSMGTGGTEAFF
>TRBJ2-3|NA|TRBV10-1|NA
TGCGCCAGCAGTGAGTCCCGGGGGCGAAGAGATACGCAGTATTTT
CASSESRGRRDTQYF
>TRBJ2-7|NA|TRBV11-2|NA
TGTGCCAGCAGCTTAAGCTCCTACGAGCAGTACTTC
CASSLSSYEQYF
>TRBJ2-2|NA|TRBV6-5|NA
TGTGCCAGCAGTTTAGGGAACACCGGGGAGCTGTTTTTT
CASSLGNTGELFF
>TRBJ2-5|NA|TRBV7-9|TRBD1
TGTGCCAGCAGTCGGGACAGGGTGAGCATGGAGACCCAGTACTTC
CASSRDRVSMETQYF
>TRBJ2-2|NA|TRBV7-2|TRBD2
TGTGCCAGCAGACTAGCGCCCGGGAGACACACCGGGGAGCTGTTTTTT
CASRLAPGRHTGELFF
>TRBJ2-7|NA|TRBV2|NA
TGTGCCAGCAGCAAAAAGGGGGGACCTTACAGCTCCTACGAGCAGTACTTC
CASSKKGGPYSSYEQYF
>TRBJ2-7|NA|TRBV20-1|NA
TGCAGTGCTGCGGAGGAGGGCGAGCAGTACTTC
CSAAEEGEQYF
>TRBJ1-3|NA|TRBV6-5|NA
TGTGCCACCAAGGGCCGGGTCATCTCTGGAAACACCATATATTTT
CATKGRVISGNTIYF
>TRBJ2-3|NA|TRBV30|TRBD2
TGTGCCTGGAGTGCACTAGCGGGAGCCACAGATACGCAGTATTTT
CAWSALAGATDTQYF
>TRBJ2-3|once|TRBV29-1|NA
TGCAGCGTGAAGTTCCCAACTAGCACAGATACGCAGTATTTT
CSVKFPTSTDTQYF
>TRBJ2-7|few|TRBV29-1|NA
TGCAGCGTTGAAGAGTTCGGGGGAGTCTACGAGCAGTACTTC
CSVEEFGGVYEQYF
>TRBJ1-2|NA|TRBV27|NA
TGTGCCAGCAGTCAAGGGGGGGTTTATGGCTACACCTTC
CASSQGGVYGYTF
>TRBJ1-3|NA|TRBV7-9|TRBD1
TGTGCCACCTCCCCCCAGGGGGCCGGTGGAAACACCATATATTTT
CATSPQGAGGNTIYF
>TRBJ2-3|few|TRBV7-9|NA
TGTGCCAGCAGCCCAGAGACCCGCACAGATACGCAGTATTTT
CASSPETRTDTQYF
>TRBJ2-7|NA|TRBV19|NA
TGTGCCAGTAGCCAGATAGTAGGGCCCTCCTACGAGCAGTACTTC
CASSQIVGPSYEQYF
>TRBJ2-7|NA|TRBV19|NA
TGTGCCACATCTCCAGGGTTCTACGAGCAGTACTTC
CATSPGFYEQYF
>TRBJ2-5|NA|TRBV7-8|NA
TGTGCCAGCAGCTCGCAGGTTTTTGGAGAGACCCAGTACTTC
CASSSQVFGETQYF
>TRBJ2-3|NA|TRBV29-1|NA
TGCAGCGCCCCCTTGCCGGCCACAGATACGCAGTATTTT
CSAPLPATDTQYF
>TRBJ2-7|few|TRBV11-2|TRBD2
TGTGCCAGCAGCTTAGTGACTAGCGGTCCCGCCTACGAGCAGTACTTC
CASSLVTSGPAYEQYF
>TRBJ2-7|NA|TRBV7-9|TRBD2
TGTGCCAGCAGCCCCCCCGATTCGAGCGGGAGATCCCACGAGCAGTACTTC
CASSPPDSSGRSHEQYF
>TRBJ2-7|NA|TRBV14|TRBD1
TGTGCCAGCAGCCAACAGGGACAGGAATCCCCCGGTGCTTACGAGCAGTACTTC
CASSQQGQESPGAYEQYF
>TRBJ2-7|NA|TRBV6-6|TRBD1
TGTGCCAGCAGTTACAGGGACAGGGGACATTACGAGCAGTACTTC
CASSYRDRGHYEQYF
>TRBJ1-6|NA|TRBV9|TRBD1
TGTGCCAGCAGCTCGCGGGACAGGGATAGCTCCTATAATTCACCCCTCCACTTT
CASSSRDRDSSYNSPLHF
>TRBJ2-1|NA|TRBV9|NA
TGTGCCAGCAGCGTAGGACCGTTATCGAACGATCCATATGAGCAGTTCTTC
CASSVGPLSNDPYEQFF
>TRBJ2-1|NA|TRBV4-1|NA
TGCGCCAGCAGCCAAGGGTTGGAATGGGAGCAGTTCTTC
CASSQGLEWEQFF
>TRBJ2-7|once|TRBV16|TRBD1
TGTGCCAGCAGCCAATCTTCGGGACAGGAGCCTTACGAGCAGTACTTC
CASSQSSGQEPYEQYF
>TRBJ2-7|NA|TRBV5-6|TRBD2
TGTGCCAGCAGCTTACAGACTAGCGCGGACTACGAGCAGTACTTC
CASSLQTSADYEQYF
>TRBJ1-2|NA|TRBV9|NA
TGTGCCAGCAGTGGGGTGGGCTACACCTTC
CASSGVGYTF
>TRBJ2-2|NA|TRBV11-1|NA
TGTGCCAGCAGCCGATTGGGCCACTGGAACACCGGGGAGCTGTTTTTT
CASSRLGHWNTGELFF
>TRBJ2-3|NA|TRBV7-9|TRBD2
TGTGCCAGCAGCTTCGGGACTAGCGAGATCACAGATACGCAGTATTTT
CASSFGTSEITDTQYF
>TRBJ2-7|once|TRBV7-9|NA
TGTGCCAGCAGCCCCCCACGGCGGTACGAGCAGTACTTC
CASSPPRRYEQYF
>TRBJ2-1|NA|TRBV11-2|TRBD2
TGTGCCAGCACCCCTCGGACTAGCATATTTGATGAGCAGTTCTTC
CASTPRTSIFDEQFF
>TRBJ1-1|NA|TRBV5-6|NA
TGTGCCAGCAGCTCCGGGGACTCTGAAGCTTTCTTT
CASSSGDSEAFF
>TRBJ2-7|NA|TRBV5-1|NA
TGCGCCAGCAGCTTGGAACTAACACCAACCTACGAGCAGTACTTC
CASSLELTPTYEQYF
>TRBJ2-7|NA|TRBV4-2|TRBD2
TGTGCCAGCAGCCAGCGGGGGGGGGCCTACGAGCAGTACTTC
CASSQRGGAYEQYF
>TRBJ2-3|NA|TRBV27|NA
TGTGCCAGCGGACGGGGGAATGGGGATACGCAGTATTTT
CASGRGNGDTQYF